This T cell receptor beta chain was identified in a study of T cell responses to AZD1222 COVID-19 vaccine. Findings of the study overall: Sampled repertoires all dated from after the peak T cell response. Spike-specific TCR breadth and depth rose after two AZD1222 doses. There were mostly white British donors and more females than males, and clonal diversity was possibly underestimated. Baseline seropositivity characterized only six AZD1222 recipients.

Data came from immunoSEQ multiplex PCR; TCRdb stores just in-frame clones and leaves some out. Of 150,000 to 200,000 clones detected, roughly 92% appear once; the ten largest clones hold 4.5% to 5.5%. The CDR3 length is 17 residues. V shed 4 bases, J shed 3 bases, and the junction held 15 bases outside the gene matches. Germline CDR1 LNHDA, CDR2 SQIVND (reference sequence). As for this clone: The antigen is undetermined.

Specimen: peripheral blood, collected 28 days after the second AZD1222 dose. The clonotype comes from an adult who received the AZD1222 COVID-19 vaccine. The chain uses TRBV19 and TRBJ2-7; TRBD2 aligns across 7 bases. CDR3 sequence reads: CASSTSRRLAGNYEQYF. In DNA form, the CDR3 reads TGTGCCAGTAGTACCTCCCGTCGACTAGCCGGGAACTACGAGCAGTACTTC.